This T cell receptor (beta chain) stems from a study of Graves' ophthalmopathy and Graves' hyperthyroidism. About this clonotype: Its antigen remains unknown.

Overall study results and limits: In blood, most expanded thyroid clonotypes above 0.001 frequency were also detected.

Amplification of TCR beta CDR3 regions used RNA transcripts. Scientists carried out first-round RT-PCR using HTBI primers and then a second-round multiplex PCR. Using its own MiXCR run on the multiplex PCR reads, TCRdb lists one record per CDR3 protein. The data show almost 750,000 distinct CDR3 sequences, 40% seen once. Trimming cost V 4 bases and J 7 bases, with 14 bases left between them. CDR1 is SGHNT and CDR2 is YYREEE in the germline V gene (reference sequence). The length of the CDR3 is 13 residues. Having ophthalmopathy, the donors showed moderate-to-severe activity, CAS ≥3 and NOSPECS ≥4, with disease lasting under 3 months. Excluded: other autoimmune disease, uncontrolled infection, pregnancy or lactation. A roughly 9.3 ml volume of fresh peripheral blood provided the PBMCs.

This chain uses TRBV5-4 with TRBJ1-1; possibly TRBD1 for D (5 bases). The specimen sequenced was peripheral blood. This clonotype was obtained from an adult man with Graves' ophthalmopathy. DNA for the CDR3: TGTGCCAGCAGCCCCCCAGGACACGATGAAGCTTTCTTT. It codes for CASSPPGHDEAFF.